This T cell receptor beta chain was profiled in a study of T cell responses to AZD1222 COVID-19 vaccine. Study-wide background: Researchers grouped second doses given at about 4 or about 12 weeks into one pool.

Deletions cut 3 bases from V and 6 bases from J, with 6 bases between. The CDR3 is 12 amino acids. Repertoires were generated with immunoSEQ multiplex PCR, while TCRdb's copy carries only in-frame clones and drops some. The table records under 150,000 clones, just over 90% of them present only once. This chain joins TRBV12-3 or TRBV12-4 and TRBJ2-1, with D hard to call. This clonotype was sampled from an adult in good health. The source was peripheral blood, collected on day 0 of AZD1222 vaccination. CDR3: CASSFSANEQFF. The CDR3, as DNA: TGTGCCAGCAGTTTCTCCGCCAATGAGCAGTTCTTC.